The 31 T cell receptor beta chains given below trace back to one sample, sequenced in a study of T cell repertoires in cytomegalovirus infection. TCRdb re-derived calls from the reads in MiXCR, one entry per CDR3 protein. The repertoire holds around 490,000 distinct CDR3 sequences, with about 25% as singletons. What was sequenced was PBMCs. These receptors originate from a human donor in good health (CMV status not recorded). Some clones in this sample may be carry-over from other donors' samples.

This clonotype has at least ten counts. The chain employs TRBV7-2 and TRBJ2-1; perhaps TRBD1 as D (7 bases). There are 17 residues in the CDR3. The germline CDR1 and CDR2 sequences are SGHTA and FQGNSA. V lost 3 bases and J 2 bases, leaving 17 bases between the germline ends. The CDR3 here is CASSFRWQGGAYNEQFF. CDR3 nucleotide sequence: TGTGCCAGCAGCTTCCGTTGGCAGGGGGGCGCCTACAATGAGCAGTTCTTC.

This clonotype has just a few counts. A read error may explain this, as a much larger clone is one base away. The V gene is TRBV28, the J gene TRBJ1-2; 8 bases agree with TRBD1. The CDR3 spans 13 residues. Germline-derived CDR1 and CDR2 are MDHEN and SYDVKM. J was trimmed by 4 bases and V by 6 bases; bases with no gene match: 4. This CDR3 is CASRPGQGYGYTF. The DNA of the CDR3 is TGTGCCAGCAGACCCGGACAGGGCTATGGCTACACCTTC.

This clonotype has just a few counts. The chain combines TRBV6-2 or TRBV6-3 with TRBJ1-5; D is ambiguous. Germline-derived CDR1 and CDR2 are MNHEY and SVGEGT. The V end lost 8 bases, the J end lost 2 bases, and 13 bases lay between the germline ends. The CDR3 consists of 14 residues. CDR3 coding DNA: TGTGCCAGCTCGCGGGTGATCGGCAATCAGCCCCAGCATTTT. Translated, it gives CASSRVIGNQPQHF.

Only a few counts were recorded for this clonotype. The chain carries TRBV7-2 and TRBJ2-1; the match to TRBD2 covers 7 bases. CDR3 length equals 16 residues. Germline V gene data show CDR1 as SGHTA and CDR2 as FQGNSA. With 0 bases clipped from V and 6 bases from J, the junction kept 8 bases outside the gene matches. The DNA for the CDR3 is TGTGCCAGCAGCTTAGCAGGCGCGGGAGTGCTCAATGAGCAGTTCTTC. Protein product: CASSLAGAGVLNEQFF.

V and J are TRBV4-3 and TRBJ2-1; TRBD2 might be the D (6 bases). The germline gives CDR1 LGHNA, CDR2 YSLEER. The CDR3 is made up of 16 amino acids. The V end was cut by 1 base, the J end by 3 bases, with 13 bases between. The CDR3 bases are TGCGCCAGCAGCCAAGGGCGGGGACTCCGCTACAATGAGCAGTTCTTC. It codes for CASSQGRGLRYNEQFF.

The J gene is TRBJ1-5, the V gene TRBV5-6; 8 nucleotides match TRBD1. The CDR3 is 16 residues long. V gave up 1 base and J gave up 2 bases; unmatched junction bases: 5. Germline V gene data show CDR1 as SGHDT and CDR2 as YYEEEE. The CDR3 DNA follows: TGTGCCAGCAGCTTGCGTCCGGGACAGGGCAATCAGCCCCAGCATTTT. Protein: CASSLRPGQGNQPQHF.

The chain employs TRBV7-9 and TRBJ1-2; tentative D call: TRBD1 (5 bases). Germline CDR1 reads SEHNR; CDR2 reads FQNEAQ (reference sequence). Trimming took 1 base from V and 8 from J, leaving 20 bases between them. The CDR3 has 16 amino acids. CDR3 protein: CASSLDPNQGLGGYTF. CDR3 in DNA: TGTGCCAGCAGCTTAGACCCGAATCAGGGACTCGGAGGCTACACCTTC.

J is TRBJ2-5 and V is TRBV29-1, with D possibly being TRBD2 (6 bases). Trimming shortened V by 5 bases and J by 5 bases, and 24 bases separated the two germline ends. CDR3 length equals 16 residues. Germline V gene lookup returns CDR1 SQVTM and CDR2 ANQGSEA. CDR3 amino acids: CSVTSLAGQSMETQYF. The CDR3 region has the DNA TGCAGCGTTACAAGTCTCGCGGGGCAGTCAATGGAGACCCAGTACTTC.

In its sample, this clonotype was seen a few times. The CDR3 is CSVSPGQFF. DNA for the CDR3: TGCAGCGTTTCCCCTGGGCAGTTCTTC. V usage is TRBV29-1 and J usage is TRBJ2-1; D unclear. Between the trimmed V and J ends, which lost 5 bases and 12 bases, there was a span of 8 bases. CDR1 and CDR2 (germline): SQVTM, ANQGSEA. There are 9 residues in the CDR3.

The V call is TRBV10-2, the J call TRBJ2-5; tentative D call: TRBD2 (6 bases). The CDR3 runs 13 residues. Trimming took off 7 bases at V and 7 bases at J, with 16 bases between the two ends. Germline V gives CDR1 WSHSY, CDR2 SAAADI. This CDR3 reads CASIPGRAGTQYF. CDR3 bases: TGCGCCAGCATTCCCGGGAGAGCGGGGACCCAGTACTTC.

In this sample, this clonotype turned up many times. The rearrangement uses TRBV7-3 and TRBJ1-5; tentatively, D is TRBD1 (5 bases). Germline lookup yields CDR1 SGHTA and CDR2 FQGTGA. This CDR3 has 18 amino acids. The V end lost 5 bases, the J end lost 2 bases, and 22 bases lay between the germline ends. This CDR3 reads CASSLPGTDLACNQPQHF. The CDR3 DNA reads TGTGCCAGCAGCCTCCCAGGGACGGATCTAGCTTGCAATCAGCCCCAGCATTTT.

V and J are TRBV6-5 and TRBJ1-2; D uncertain. CDR1 and CDR2 from the germline V gene are MNHEY and SVGAGI. V was pared by 0 bases and J by 4 bases, with 9 bases between. The CDR3 consists of 14 residues. The CDR3 here is CASSYSSQSYGYTF. For the CDR3, the DNA is TGTGCCAGCAGTTACTCGAGCCAGTCCTATGGCTACACCTTC.

This clonotype was detected a few times. J is TRBJ2-3 and V is TRBV6-5; tentatively, D is TRBD2 (5 bases). Germline CDR1 reads MNHEY; CDR2 reads SVGAGI. V was pared by 4 bases and J by 2 bases, with 13 bases between. The CDR3 is made up of 15 amino acids. The CDR3 spells CASSSLGGDTDTQYF. The CDR3 DNA reads as TGTGCCAGCAGTTCTCTAGGAGGAGACACAGATACGCAGTATTTT.

This chain joins TRBV12-3 or TRBV12-4 and TRBJ2-1; 11 bases map to TRBD2. Trimming took 1 base from V and 9 from J; bases not matched to a gene: 2. This CDR3 spans 14 amino acids. The CDR3 protein is CASSLGLAGTEQFF. CDR3 coding DNA: TGTGCCAGCAGTTTAGGACTAGCGGGAACTGAGCAGTTCTTC.

The chain combines TRBV11-3 with TRBJ2-1; D gene unclear. Trimming stripped 5 bases from V and 2 bases from J, with 13 bases between. In germline, CDR1 is SGHNT, CDR2 YENEEA. The CDR3 is made up of 15 amino acids. Written as DNA, the CDR3 is TGTGCCAGCAGCCCCCGACAAACCCCCTACAATGAGCAGTTCTTC. Translated: CASSPRQTPYNEQFF.

The chain combines TRBV20-1 with TRBJ2-3, with D tentatively TRBD1 (7 bases). This CDR3 region has 14 residues. V was shortened by 6 bases and J by 3 bases, with 16 bases between the two germline ends. Looked up from germline, CDR1 is DFQATT and CDR2 is SNEGSKA (reference sequence). The CDR3 region is CSAPQGGWTDTQYF. DNA for the CDR3: TGCAGTGCCCCGCAGGGGGGTTGGACAGATACGCAGTATTTT.

The chain links TRBV10-2 to TRBJ1-2; D ambiguous. Germline V gene sequence: CDR1 WSHSY, CDR2 SAAADI. V was pared by 3 bases and J by 6 bases, with 11 bases between. The CDR3 is 13 residues long. In DNA form, the CDR3 reads TGCGCCAGCAGTGAATGGGAGTTGGATGGCTACACCTTC. Translating gives CASSEWELDGYTF.

The table lists this clonotype with a few counts. The chain links TRBV6-6 to TRBJ2-2; D is perhaps TRBD2 (6 bases). V was pared by 8 bases and J by 2 bases, with 12 bases between. The CDR3 contains 14 residues. Germline values: CDR1 MNHNY, CDR2 SVGAGI (reference sequence). The CDR3 reads CASVAGLNTGELFF. The CDR3 region has the DNA TGTGCCAGCGTCGCGGGATTAAACACCGGGGAGCTGTTTTTT.

The chain links TRBV4-3 to TRBJ2-1; TRBD2 matches at 11 bases. Germline CDR1 reads LGHNA; CDR2 reads YSLEER. CDR3 length: 19 amino acids. The ends lost 0 bases at V and 1 base at J; junction bases unmatched: 8. CDR3: CASSQDGGRLAGSYNEQFF. The CDR3 DNA reads TGCGCCAGCAGCCAAGATGGGGGGCGACTAGCGGGGTCCTACAATGAGCAGTTCTTC.

This chain joins TRBV11-2 and TRBJ1-4; 7 bases line up with TRBD1. The germline V gene encodes CDR1 SGHAT and CDR2 FQNNGV. Germline trimming cut 2 bases from V and 8 bases from J; bases unmatched to any gene: 8. The CDR3 spans 15 residues. CDR3 in DNA: TGTGCCAGCAGCTTAATTACAGGGGTAAAAGAAAAACTGTTTTTT. Translating it yields CASSLITGVKEKLFF.

J is TRBJ2-1 and V is TRBV19; TRBD2 aligns across 10 bases. The germline V gene has CDR1 LNHDA and CDR2 SQIVND (reference sequence). The junction had 9 bases not matched to a gene; V was cut back by 3 bases and J by 7 bases. The CDR3 runs 16 residues. The CDR3 DNA sequence: TGTGCCAGTAGTATTGGAGCGGGAGGGCCGAGGAATGAGCAGTTCTTC. Encoded protein: CASSIGAGGPRNEQFF.

The V and J genes are TRBV6-2 or TRBV6-3 and TRBJ2-2; 11 bases align to TRBD2. The CDR3 consists of 15 residues. Germline V CDR1 and CDR2: MNHEY, SVGEGT. The V gene end was trimmed by 6 bases and the J gene end by 4 bases; junction bases not matched to a gene: 4. Here the CDR3 reads CASRGLAVGTGELFF. CDR3 DNA: TGTGCCAGCAGGGGACTAGCGGTGGGCACCGGGGAGCTGTTTTTT.

Written as DNA, the CDR3 is TGTGCCAGCAGCCACGAGGACAGGGGCTACACCTTC. Its protein is CASSHEDRGYTF. This chain uses TRBV4-2 with TRBJ1-2; 7 nucleotides agree with TRBD1. J was trimmed by 8 bases and V by 3 bases; bases with no gene match: 3. This CDR3 contains 12 residues. Germline V lookup: CDR1 LGHNA, CDR2 YNFKEQ.

There are a few counts of this clonotype. The J gene is TRBJ1-6, the V gene TRBV6-1, with a possible D match to TRBD1 (6 bases). The CDR3 runs to 12 residues. Per germline, CDR1 MNHNS and CDR2 SASEGT. The CDR3 sequence: CDPTGLNSPLHF. Here the CDR3 DNA reads TGTGACCCCACAGGGCTTAATTCACCCCTCCACTTT.

This clonotype showed up many times. V usage is TRBV12-3 or TRBV12-4 and J usage is TRBJ1-5, with D possibly matching TRBD1 (6 bases). Trimming removed 2 bases at V and 1 base at J, with 12 bases between. The CDR3 sequence is 16 residues long. DNA of the CDR3: TGTGCCAGCAGTTTAAGTGGAGGGGGAAGCAATCAGCCCCAGCATTTT. This codes for CASSLSGGGSNQPQHF.

This clonotype was found many times. The gene calls are TRBV7-2 and TRBJ1-1; D unclear. The CDR3 has 14 amino acids. The V and J ends lost 2 bases and 1 base respectively, with 8 bases between them. Germline V CDR1 and CDR2: SGHTA, FQGNSA. This chain's CDR3 is CASSLSGPNTEAFF. The CDR3 DNA sequence: TGTGCCAGCAGCTTATCTGGCCCGAACACTGAAGCTTTCTTT.

The table lists this clonotype with many counts. V is TRBV7-2 and J is TRBJ2-1, with D perhaps matching TRBD1 (6 bases). V was clipped by 5 bases and J by 7 bases, with 9 bases between them. Germline V CDR1 and CDR2: SGHTA, FQGNSA. The CDR3 consists of 12 residues. The CDR3: CASSPTGNEQFF. As DNA, the CDR3 is TGTGCCAGCAGCCCGACAGGAAATGAGCAGTTCTTC.

The chain uses TRBV19 and TRBJ2-2; TRBD2 agrees at 10 bases. The CDR3 is made up of 15 amino acids. V lost 4 bases to trimming and J lost 5 bases; unmatched junction nucleotides: 4. In germline, CDR1 is LNHDA, CDR2 SQIVND (reference sequence). CDR3 sequence reads: CASSTGLALTGELFF. CDR3 nucleotide sequence: TGTGCCAGTAGTACGGGACTAGCGCTAACCGGGGAGCTGTTTTTT.

The gene calls are TRBV6-2 or TRBV6-3 and TRBJ2-5, with 9 bases identical to TRBD2. CDR1 is MNHEY and CDR2 is SVGEGT in the germline V gene. Losses at the gene ends were 2 bases for V and 5 bases for J; bases not matched to a gene: 6. The CDR3 has 15 residues. The CDR3 loop is CASSYDLAGAETQYF. The CDR3, as DNA: TGTGCCAGCAGTTACGACTTAGCGGGAGCGGAGACCCAGTACTTC.

This clonotype was counted between two and nine times. The V and J genes are TRBV14 and TRBJ2-2; a possible D gene is TRBD1 (6 bases). Germline lookup yields CDR1 SGHDN and CDR2 FVKESK. Trimming shortened V by 4 bases and J by 2 bases, and 20 bases separated the two germline ends. There are 18 residues in the CDR3. The CDR3 spells CASSPFRQANPNTGELFF. In DNA form, the CDR3 reads TGTGCCAGCAGCCCTTTCAGACAGGCCAACCCCAACACCGGGGAGCTGTTTTTT.

This clonotype was seen a few times. This chain links TRBV18 with TRBJ1-6; D not resolved. The CDR3 totals 13 residues. The V gene lost 2 bases and the J gene lost 9 bases, with 8 bases spanning the gap. CDR1 KGHSH and CDR2 LQKENI come from the germline V gene. The CDR3 nucleotides are TGTGCCAGCTCACCAGAGAGTGGTTCACCCCTCCACTTT. It encodes CASSPESGSPLHF. Drawing the rest from reference TRBV18 and TRBJ1-6, the complete variable domain is NAGVMQNPRHLVRRRGQEARLRCSPMKGHSHVYWYRQLPEEGLKFMVYLQKENIIDESGMPKERFSAEFPKEGPSILRIQQVVRGDSAAYFCASSPESGSPLHFGNGTRLTVT.